This record concerns one T cell receptor (beta chain) sequence. Its matching antigen is unknown. V was cut by 1 base and J by 1 base, with 9 bases left in between. The germline V gene encodes CDR1 LGHNA and CDR2 YNFKEQ. The CDR3 contains 15 residues. This record comes from a study of shared clonotypes between healthy human individuals. Study as a whole: Donors had three CD4 naive, three CD4 memory, two CD8 naive and one CD8 memory plate apiece.

Notes on the study in general: Naive subsets generally had larger estimated richness than memory subsets.

Sequencing was performed with immunoSEQ multiplex PCR; in TCRdb, only in-frame clones are kept and a portion is missing. The table lists around 940,000 clones, around three quarters of them singletons. V usage is TRBV4-2 and J usage is TRBJ2-3, with unresolved D. Sequenced: memory CD4+ T cells sorted from blood. Subset denoted: CD45RA-negative fraction. This TCR derives from a man between 18 and 35 years old in good health. CDR3 region: CASSQGWDGTDTQYF. As DNA, the CDR3 is TGTGCCAGCAGCCAAGGTTGGGATGGCACAGATACGCAGTATTTT.